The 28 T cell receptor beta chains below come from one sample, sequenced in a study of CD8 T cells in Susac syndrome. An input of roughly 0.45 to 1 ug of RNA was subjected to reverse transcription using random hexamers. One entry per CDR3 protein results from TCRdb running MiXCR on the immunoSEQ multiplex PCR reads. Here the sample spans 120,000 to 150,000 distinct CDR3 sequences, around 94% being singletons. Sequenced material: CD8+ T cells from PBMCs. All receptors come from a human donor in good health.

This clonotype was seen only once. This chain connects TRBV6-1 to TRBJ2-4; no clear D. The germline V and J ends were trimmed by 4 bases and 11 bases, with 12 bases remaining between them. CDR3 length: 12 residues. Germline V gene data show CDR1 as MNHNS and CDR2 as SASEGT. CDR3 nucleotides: TGTGCCAGCAGTGCCCTAGGTGGAGTTCAGTACTTC. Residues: CASSALGGVQYF.

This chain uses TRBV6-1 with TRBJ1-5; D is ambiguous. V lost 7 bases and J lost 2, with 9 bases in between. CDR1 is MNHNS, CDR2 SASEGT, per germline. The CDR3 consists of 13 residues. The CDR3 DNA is TGTGCCAGCACCTCATCTGGCAATCAGCCCCAGCATTTT. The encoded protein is CASTSSGNQPQHF.

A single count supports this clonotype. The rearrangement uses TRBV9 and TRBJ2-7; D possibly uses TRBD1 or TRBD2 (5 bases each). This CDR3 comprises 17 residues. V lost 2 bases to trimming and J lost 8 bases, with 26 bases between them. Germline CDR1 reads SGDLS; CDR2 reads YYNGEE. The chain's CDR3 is CASSVGDGSTPLLKQYF. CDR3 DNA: TGTGCCAGCAGCGTGGGGGACGGATCTACCCCACTCCTTAAGCAGTACTTC.

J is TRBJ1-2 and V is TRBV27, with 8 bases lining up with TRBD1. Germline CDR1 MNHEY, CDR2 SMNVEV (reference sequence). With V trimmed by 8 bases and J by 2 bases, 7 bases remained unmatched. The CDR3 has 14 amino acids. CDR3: CASVFGQGNYGYTF. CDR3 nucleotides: TGTGCCAGCGTTTTCGGACAGGGCAACTATGGCTACACCTTC.

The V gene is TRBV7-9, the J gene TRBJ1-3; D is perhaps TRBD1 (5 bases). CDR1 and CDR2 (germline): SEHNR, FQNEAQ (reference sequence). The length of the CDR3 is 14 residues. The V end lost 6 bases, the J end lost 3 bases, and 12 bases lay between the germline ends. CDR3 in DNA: TGTGCCAGCAGGCCCCAGGGAAGTGGAAACACCATATATTTT. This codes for CASRPQGSGNTIYF.

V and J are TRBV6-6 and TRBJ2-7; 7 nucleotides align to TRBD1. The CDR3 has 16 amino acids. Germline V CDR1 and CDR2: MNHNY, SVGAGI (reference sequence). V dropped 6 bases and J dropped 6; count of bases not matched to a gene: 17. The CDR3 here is CASRPTTGALFGEQYF. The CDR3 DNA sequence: TGTGCCAGCAGACCTACTACAGGGGCTCTCTTTGGCGAGCAGTACTTC.

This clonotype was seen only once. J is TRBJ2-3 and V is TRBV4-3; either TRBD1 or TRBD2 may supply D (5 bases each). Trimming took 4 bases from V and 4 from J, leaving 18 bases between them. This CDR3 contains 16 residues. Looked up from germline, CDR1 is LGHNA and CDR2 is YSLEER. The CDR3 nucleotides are TGCGCCAGCAGCCCCTGGACTCAGAGAGGGGCAGATACGCAGTATTTT. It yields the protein CASSPWTQRGADTQYF.

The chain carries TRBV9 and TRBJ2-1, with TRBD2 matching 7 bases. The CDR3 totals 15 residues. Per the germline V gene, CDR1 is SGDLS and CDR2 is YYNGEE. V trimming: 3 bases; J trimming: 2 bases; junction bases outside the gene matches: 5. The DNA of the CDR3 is TGTGCCAGCAGCGACCCAGCGGGAACCTACAATGAGCAGTTCTTC. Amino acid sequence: CASSDPAGTYNEQFF.

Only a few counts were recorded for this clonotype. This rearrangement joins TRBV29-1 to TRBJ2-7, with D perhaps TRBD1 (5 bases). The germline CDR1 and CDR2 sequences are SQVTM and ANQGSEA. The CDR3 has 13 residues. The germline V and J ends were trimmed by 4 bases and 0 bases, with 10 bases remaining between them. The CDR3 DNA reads TGCAGCGTTGTTGACAGTCCCTCCTACGAGCAGTACTTC. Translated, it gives CSVVDSPSYEQYF.

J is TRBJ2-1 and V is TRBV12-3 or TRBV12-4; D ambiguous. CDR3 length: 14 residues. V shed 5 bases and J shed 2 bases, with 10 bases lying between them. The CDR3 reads CASSPTGAYNEQFF. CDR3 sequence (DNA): TGTGCCAGCAGTCCGACGGGTGCCTACAATGAGCAGTTCTTC.

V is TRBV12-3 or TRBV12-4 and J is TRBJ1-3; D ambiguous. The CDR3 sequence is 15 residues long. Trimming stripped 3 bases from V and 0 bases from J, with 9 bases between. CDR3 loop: CASSFILGSGNTIYF. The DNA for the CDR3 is TGTGCCAGCAGTTTTATCCTGGGCTCTGGAAACACCATATATTTT.

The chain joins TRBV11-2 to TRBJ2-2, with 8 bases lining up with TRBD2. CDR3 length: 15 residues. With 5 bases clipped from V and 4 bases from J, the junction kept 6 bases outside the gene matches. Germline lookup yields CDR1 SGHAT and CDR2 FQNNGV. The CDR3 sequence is CASSPGLVVTGELFF. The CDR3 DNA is TGTGCCAGCAGCCCGGGACTAGTCGTCACCGGGGAGCTGTTTTTT.

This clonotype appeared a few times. This CDR3 is CASSRRAYEQYF. The DNA of the CDR3 is TGTGCCAGCAGCCGCCGGGCCTACGAGCAGTACTTC. The chain recombines TRBV7-9 with TRBJ2-7, with D unclear. V was clipped by 5 bases and J by 2 bases, with 7 bases between them. The length of the CDR3 is 12 residues. Germline values: CDR1 SEHNR, CDR2 FQNEAQ (reference sequence). Full variable domain (outside the CDR3, taken from reference TRBV7-9 and TRBJ2-7): DTGVSQNPRHKITKRGQNVTFRCDPISEHNRLYWYRQTLGQGPEFLTYFQNEAQLEKSRLLSDRFSAERPKGSFSTLEIQRTEQGDSAMYLCASSRRAYEQYFGPGTRLTVT.

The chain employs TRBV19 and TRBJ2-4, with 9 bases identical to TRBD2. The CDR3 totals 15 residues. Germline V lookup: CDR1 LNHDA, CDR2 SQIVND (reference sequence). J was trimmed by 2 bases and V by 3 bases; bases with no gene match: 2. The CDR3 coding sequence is TGTGCCAGTAGTATTCTAGCGGGAACCAAAAACATTCAGTACTTC. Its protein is CASSILAGTKNIQYF.

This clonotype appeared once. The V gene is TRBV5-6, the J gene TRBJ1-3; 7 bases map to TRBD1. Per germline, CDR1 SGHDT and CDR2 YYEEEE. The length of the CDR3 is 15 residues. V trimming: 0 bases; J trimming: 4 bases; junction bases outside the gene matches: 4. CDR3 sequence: CASSLDRGLGNTIYF. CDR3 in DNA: TGTGCCAGCAGCTTGGACAGGGGATTAGGAAACACCATATATTTT.

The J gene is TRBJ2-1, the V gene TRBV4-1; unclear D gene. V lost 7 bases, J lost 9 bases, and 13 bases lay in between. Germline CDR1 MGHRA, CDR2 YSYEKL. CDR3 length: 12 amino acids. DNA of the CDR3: TGCGCCAGCAACCCTCCTCCCGGTGAGCAGTTCTTC. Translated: CASNPPPGEQFF.

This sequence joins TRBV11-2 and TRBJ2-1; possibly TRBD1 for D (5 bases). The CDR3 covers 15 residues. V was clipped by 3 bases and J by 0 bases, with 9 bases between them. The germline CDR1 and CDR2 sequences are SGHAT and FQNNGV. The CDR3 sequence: CASSFSDSSYNEQFF. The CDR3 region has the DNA TGTGCCAGCAGCTTTTCCGACAGCTCCTACAATGAGCAGTTCTTC.

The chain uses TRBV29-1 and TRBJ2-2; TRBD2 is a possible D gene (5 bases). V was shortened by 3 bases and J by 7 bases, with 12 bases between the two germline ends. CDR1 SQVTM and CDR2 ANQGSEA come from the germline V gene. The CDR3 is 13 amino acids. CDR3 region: CSVDASGNGELFF. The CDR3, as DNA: TGCAGCGTTGACGCGTCGGGGAACGGGGAGCTGTTTTTT.

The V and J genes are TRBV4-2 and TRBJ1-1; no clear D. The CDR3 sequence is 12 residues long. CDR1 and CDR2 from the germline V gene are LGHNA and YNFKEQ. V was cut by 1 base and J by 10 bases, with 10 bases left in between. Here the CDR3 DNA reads TGTGCCAGCAGCCAAGGAGAAGGGAGAGCTTTCTTT. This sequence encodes CASSQGEGRAFF.

CDR3 loop: CASSYSGLAGDDTGELFF. The CDR3 bases are TGTGCCAGCAGTTACTCGGGACTAGCGGGAGATGACACCGGGGAGCTGTTTTTT. The chain combines TRBV6-5 with TRBJ2-2; the match to TRBD2 covers 14 bases. J was trimmed by 3 bases and V by 0 bases; bases with no gene match: 3. The CDR3 covers 18 residues. Germline assignment: CDR1 MNHEY and CDR2 SVGAGI.

The DNA for the CDR3 is TGTGCCAGCAGCACTCAGACAGGGTGGGAGCCCCAGCATTTT. It encodes CASSTQTGWEPQHF. The chain carries TRBV13 and TRBJ1-5; 7 nucleotides match TRBD1. J was trimmed by 8 bases and V by 5 bases; bases with no gene match: 9. The CDR3 is 14 amino acids. CDR1 PRHDT and CDR2 FYEKMQ come from the germline V gene (reference sequence).

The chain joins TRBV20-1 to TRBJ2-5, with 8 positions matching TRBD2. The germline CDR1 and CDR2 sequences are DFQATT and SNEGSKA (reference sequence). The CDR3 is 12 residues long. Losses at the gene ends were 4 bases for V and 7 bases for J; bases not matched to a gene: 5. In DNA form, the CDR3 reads TGCAGTGCTAAGCGGGAGTCGGCGACCCAGTACTTC. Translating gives CSAKRESATQYF.

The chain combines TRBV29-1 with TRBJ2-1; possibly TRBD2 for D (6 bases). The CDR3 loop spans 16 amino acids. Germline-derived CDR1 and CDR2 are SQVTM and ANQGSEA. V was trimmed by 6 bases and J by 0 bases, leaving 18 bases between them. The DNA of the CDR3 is TGCAGCGTCGAATTGGCGGAGCGGGCCTCCTACAATGAGCAGTTCTTC. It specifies CSVELAERASYNEQFF.

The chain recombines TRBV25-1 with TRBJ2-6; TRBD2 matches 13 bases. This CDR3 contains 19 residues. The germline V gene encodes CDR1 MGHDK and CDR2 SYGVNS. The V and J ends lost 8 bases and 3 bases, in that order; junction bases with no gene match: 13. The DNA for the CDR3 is TGTGCCAGCGGAACTCGGCGGACTAGCGGGAGTGGTGGGGCCAACGTCCTGACTTTC. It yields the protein CASGTRRTSGSGGANVLTF.

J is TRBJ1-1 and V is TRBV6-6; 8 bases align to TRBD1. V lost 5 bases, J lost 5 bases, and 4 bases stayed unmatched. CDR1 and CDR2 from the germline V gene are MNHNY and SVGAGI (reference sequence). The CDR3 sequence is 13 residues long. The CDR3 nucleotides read TGTGCCAGCAGTCCGGACAGGGTTACTGAAGCTTTCTTT. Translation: CASSPDRVTEAFF.

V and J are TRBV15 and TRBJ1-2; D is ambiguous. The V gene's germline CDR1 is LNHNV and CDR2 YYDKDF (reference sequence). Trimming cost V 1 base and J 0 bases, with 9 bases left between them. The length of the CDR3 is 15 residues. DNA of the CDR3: TGTGCCACCAGCAGAGTAGTCGGAGCTAACTATGGCTACACCTTC. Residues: CATSRVVGANYGYTF.

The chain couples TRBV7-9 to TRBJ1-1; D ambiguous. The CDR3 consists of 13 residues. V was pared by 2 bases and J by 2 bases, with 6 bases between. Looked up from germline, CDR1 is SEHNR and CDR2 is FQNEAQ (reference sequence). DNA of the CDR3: TGTGCCAGCAGCTTACCCATCAACACTGAAGCTTTCTTT. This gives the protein CASSLPINTEAFF.

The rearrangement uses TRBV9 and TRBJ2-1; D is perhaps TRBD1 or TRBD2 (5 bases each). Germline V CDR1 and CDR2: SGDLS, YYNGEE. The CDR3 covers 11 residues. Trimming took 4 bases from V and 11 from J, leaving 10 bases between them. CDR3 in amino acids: CASSPGTQQFF. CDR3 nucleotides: TGTGCCAGCAGCCCCGGGACCCAGCAGTTCTTC.